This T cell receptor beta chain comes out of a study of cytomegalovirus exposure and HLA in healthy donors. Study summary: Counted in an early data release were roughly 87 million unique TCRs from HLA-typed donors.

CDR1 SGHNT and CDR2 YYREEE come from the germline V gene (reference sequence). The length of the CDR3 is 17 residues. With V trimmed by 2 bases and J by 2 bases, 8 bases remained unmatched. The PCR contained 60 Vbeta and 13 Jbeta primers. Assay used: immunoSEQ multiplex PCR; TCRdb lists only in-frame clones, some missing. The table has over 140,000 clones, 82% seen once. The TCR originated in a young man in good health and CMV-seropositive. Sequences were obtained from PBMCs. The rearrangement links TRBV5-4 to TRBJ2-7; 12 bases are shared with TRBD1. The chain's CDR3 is CASSFITGTGGTYEQYF. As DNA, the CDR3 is TGTGCCAGCAGCTTCATAACCGGGACAGGGGGCACCTACGAGCAGTACTTC.